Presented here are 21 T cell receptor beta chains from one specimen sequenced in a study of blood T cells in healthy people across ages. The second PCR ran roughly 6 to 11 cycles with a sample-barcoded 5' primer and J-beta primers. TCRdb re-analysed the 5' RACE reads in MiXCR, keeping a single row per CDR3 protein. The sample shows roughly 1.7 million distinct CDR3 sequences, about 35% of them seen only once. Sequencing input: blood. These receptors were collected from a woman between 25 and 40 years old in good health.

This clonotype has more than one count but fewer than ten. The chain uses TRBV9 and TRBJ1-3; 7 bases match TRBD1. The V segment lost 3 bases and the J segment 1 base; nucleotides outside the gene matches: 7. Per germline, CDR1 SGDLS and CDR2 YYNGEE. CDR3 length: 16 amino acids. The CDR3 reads CASSARQGGSGNTIYF. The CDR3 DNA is TGTGCCAGCAGCGCCAGACAGGGTGGTTCTGGAAACACCATATATTTT.

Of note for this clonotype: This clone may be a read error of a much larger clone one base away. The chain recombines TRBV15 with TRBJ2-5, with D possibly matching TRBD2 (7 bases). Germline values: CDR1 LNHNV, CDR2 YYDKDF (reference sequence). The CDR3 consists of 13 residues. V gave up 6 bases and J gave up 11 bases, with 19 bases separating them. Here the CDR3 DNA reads TGTGCCACCAGGCAGACGGGGGGCCAGGAGCAGTACTTC. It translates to CATRQTGGQEQYF.

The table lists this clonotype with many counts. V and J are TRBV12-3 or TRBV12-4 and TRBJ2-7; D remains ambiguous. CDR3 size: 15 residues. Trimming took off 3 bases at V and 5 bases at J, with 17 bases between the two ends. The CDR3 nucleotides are TGTGCCAGCAGTTTTGGGCGACCACGCTTGGACGAGCAGTACTTC. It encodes CASSFGRPRLDEQYF.

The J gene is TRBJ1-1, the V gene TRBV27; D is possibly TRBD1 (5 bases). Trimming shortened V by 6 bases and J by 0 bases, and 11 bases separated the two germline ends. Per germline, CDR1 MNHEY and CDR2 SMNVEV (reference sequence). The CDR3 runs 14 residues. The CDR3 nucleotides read TGTGCCAGCAGACGGGGGGTTTTGAACACTGAAGCTTTCTTT. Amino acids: CASRRGVLNTEAFF.

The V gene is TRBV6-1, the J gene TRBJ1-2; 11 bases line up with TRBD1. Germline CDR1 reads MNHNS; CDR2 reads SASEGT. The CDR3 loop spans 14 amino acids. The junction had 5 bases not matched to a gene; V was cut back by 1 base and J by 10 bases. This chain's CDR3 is CASSEDWTGGDYTF. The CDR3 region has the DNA TGTGCCAGCAGTGAAGACTGGACAGGGGGCGACTACACCTTC.

CDR3 DNA: TGCAGCGTTGAAGGGACTAGCGGGCCGAGCTCCTACAATGAGCAGTTCTTC. It codes for CSVEGTSGPSSYNEQFF. This chain connects TRBV29-1 to TRBJ2-1; TRBD2 aligns across 11 bases. V shed 1 base, J shed 0 bases, and the junction held 5 bases outside the gene matches. This CDR3 region has 17 residues. Germline CDR1 SQVTM, CDR2 ANQGSEA.

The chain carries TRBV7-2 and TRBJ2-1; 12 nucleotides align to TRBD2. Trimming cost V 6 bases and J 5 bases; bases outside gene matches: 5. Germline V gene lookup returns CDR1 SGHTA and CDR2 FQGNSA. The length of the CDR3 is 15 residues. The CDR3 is CASRWLAGGDNEQFF. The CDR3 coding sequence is TGTGCCAGCAGGTGGCTAGCGGGAGGGGACAATGAGCAGTTCTTC.

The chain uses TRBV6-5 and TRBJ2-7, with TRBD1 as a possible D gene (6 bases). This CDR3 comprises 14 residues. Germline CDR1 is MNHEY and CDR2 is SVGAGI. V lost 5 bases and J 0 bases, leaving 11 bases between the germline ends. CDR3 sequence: CASSNRDHSYEQYF. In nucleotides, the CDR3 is TGTGCCAGCAGTAACAGGGATCACTCCTACGAGCAGTACTTC.

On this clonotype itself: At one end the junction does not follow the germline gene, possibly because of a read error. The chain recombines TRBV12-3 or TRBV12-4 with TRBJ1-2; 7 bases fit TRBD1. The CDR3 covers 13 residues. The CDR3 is CASTIGQVYGNTF. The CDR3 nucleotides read TGTGCCAGCACTATAGGACAGGTCTATGGCAACACCTTC.

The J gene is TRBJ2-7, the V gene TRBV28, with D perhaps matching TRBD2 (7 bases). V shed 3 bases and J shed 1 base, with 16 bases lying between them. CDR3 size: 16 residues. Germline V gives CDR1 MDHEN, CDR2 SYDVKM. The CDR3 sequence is CASSFSGGGSSYEQYF. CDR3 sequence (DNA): TGTGCCAGCAGTTTTAGTGGGGGGGGCTCGTCCTACGAGCAGTACTTC.

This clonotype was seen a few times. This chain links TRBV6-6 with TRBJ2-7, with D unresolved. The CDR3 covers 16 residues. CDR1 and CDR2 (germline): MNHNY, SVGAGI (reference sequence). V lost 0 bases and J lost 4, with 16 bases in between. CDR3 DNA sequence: TGTGCCAGCAGTTACTCCCTTCGGGTCCGACTTTACGAGCAGTACTTC. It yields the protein CASSYSLRVRLYEQYF.

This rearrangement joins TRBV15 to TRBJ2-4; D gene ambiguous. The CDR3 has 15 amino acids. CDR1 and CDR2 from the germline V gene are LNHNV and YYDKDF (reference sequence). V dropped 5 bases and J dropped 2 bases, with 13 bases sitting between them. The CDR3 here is CATSGPDRPKNIQYF. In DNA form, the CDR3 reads TGTGCCACCAGCGGTCCGGATAGACCCAAAAACATTCAGTACTTC.

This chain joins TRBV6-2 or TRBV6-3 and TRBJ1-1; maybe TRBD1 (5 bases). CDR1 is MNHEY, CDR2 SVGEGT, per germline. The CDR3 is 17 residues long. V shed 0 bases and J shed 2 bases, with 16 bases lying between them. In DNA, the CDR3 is TGTGCCAGCAGTTACTCCGTTCAAGAGGGGCCCAACACTGAAGCTTTCTTT. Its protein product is CASSYSVQEGPNTEAFF.

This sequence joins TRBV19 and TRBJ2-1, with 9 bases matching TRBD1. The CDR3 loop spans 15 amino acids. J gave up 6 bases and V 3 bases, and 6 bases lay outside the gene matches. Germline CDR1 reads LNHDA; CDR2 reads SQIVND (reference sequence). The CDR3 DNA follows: TGTGCCAGTAGTATTCTACAGGGGGCCGGCAATGAGCAGTTCTTC. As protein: CASSILQGAGNEQFF.

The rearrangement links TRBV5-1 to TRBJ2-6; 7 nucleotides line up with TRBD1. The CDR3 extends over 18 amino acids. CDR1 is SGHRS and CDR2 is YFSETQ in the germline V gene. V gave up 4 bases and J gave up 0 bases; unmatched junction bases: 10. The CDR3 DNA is TGCGCCAGCAGCCTGAGGGGACAGTTAGACTCTGGGGCCAACGTCCTGACTTTC. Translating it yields CASSLRGQLDSGANVLTF.

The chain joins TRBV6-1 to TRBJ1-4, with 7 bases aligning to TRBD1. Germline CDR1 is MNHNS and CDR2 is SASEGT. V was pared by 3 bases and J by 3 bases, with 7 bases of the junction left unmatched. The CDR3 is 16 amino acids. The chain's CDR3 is CASSDRAGTANEKLFF. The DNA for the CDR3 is TGTGCCAGCAGTGATCGCGCCGGGACAGCTAATGAAAAACTGTTTTTT.

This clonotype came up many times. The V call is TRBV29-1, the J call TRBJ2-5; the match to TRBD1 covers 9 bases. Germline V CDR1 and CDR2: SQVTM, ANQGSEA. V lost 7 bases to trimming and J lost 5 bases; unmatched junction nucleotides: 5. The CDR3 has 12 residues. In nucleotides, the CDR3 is TGCAGCGCCATACAGGGGGCTGAGACCCAGTACTTC. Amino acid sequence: CSAIQGAETQYF.

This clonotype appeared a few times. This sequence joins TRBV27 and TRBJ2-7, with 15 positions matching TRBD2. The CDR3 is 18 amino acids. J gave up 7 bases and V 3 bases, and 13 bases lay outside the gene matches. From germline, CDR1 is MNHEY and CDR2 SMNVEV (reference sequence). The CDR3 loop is CASSLGGLAGGPPGEQYF. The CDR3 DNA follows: TGTGCCAGCAGTTTGGGTGGACTAGCGGGAGGGCCTCCGGGGGAGCAGTACTTC.

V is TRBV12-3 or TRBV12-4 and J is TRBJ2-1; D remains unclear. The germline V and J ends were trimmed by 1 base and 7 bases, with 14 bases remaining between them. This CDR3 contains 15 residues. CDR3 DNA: TGTGCCAGCAGTTTAGATTCGGCTGACCTTAATGAGCAGTTCTTC. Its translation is CASSLDSADLNEQFF.

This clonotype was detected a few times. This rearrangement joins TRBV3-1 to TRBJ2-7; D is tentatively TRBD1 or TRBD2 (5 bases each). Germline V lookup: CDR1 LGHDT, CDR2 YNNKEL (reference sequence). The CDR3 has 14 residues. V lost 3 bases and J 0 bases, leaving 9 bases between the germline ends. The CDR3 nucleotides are TGTGCCAGCAGCCATACGGGGACCTCCTACGAGCAGTACTTC. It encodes CASSHTGTSYEQYF.

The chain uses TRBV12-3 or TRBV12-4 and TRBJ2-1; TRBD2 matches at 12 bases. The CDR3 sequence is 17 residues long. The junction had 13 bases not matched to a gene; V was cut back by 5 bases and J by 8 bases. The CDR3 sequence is CASSPRLAGATGHEQFF. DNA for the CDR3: TGTGCCAGCAGTCCTCGACTAGCGGGAGCCACGGGCCATGAGCAGTTCTTC.